What follows is one T cell receptor (beta chain) and its context. This clonotype was seen a handful of times. Its antigen is still unknown. Base qualities were left out, and no much larger clone turns up one base away. The record originates from a study of T-cell memory formation after mild COVID-19 (dated by TCRdb to the early 2020s). Looking at the study overall: Most TCR sequence clusters were specific to one of the two donors. In a couple of donors, T-cell clones that expanded and contracted after mild COVID-19 were tracked by sequencing TCRalpha and TCRbeta repertoires over time. Two young, previously healthy adult volunteers made up the cohort, one male and one female. Paper-wide results and their limitations: The detection of some responding clones in pre-infection memory suggests that pre-existing cross-reactive memory T cells joined the SARS-CoV-2 response. Contracting CD4+ clones appeared mostly in the CM and EM memory subsets, whereas CD8+ clones were enriched in EMRA. Only a couple of mild cases were covered in the study, and larger cohorts including severe cases with pre-infection samples were considered necessary. The second-wave clones that peaked on day 37 were not confirmed to be SARS-CoV-2 specific. Clones that contracted from day 15 to 85 showed balanced CD4/CD8 phenotypes, whereas a second wave of clones that expanded from day 15 to 37 leaned towards CD4+.

CDR1 SGHDT and CDR2 YYEEEE were looked up in the germline V gene. Trimming removed 0 bases from V and 3 bases from J, leaving 15 bases between the germline ends. Measured from the cysteine to the phenylalanine, the CDR3 is 16 residues long. Only CDR3 DNA remains: 48 bases, in frame from the first base. TCRdb shows the sequencer as Illumina NovaSeq 6000. cDNA libraries for TCRalpha and TCRbeta were prepared by 5'RACE using constant-segment primers, with sample barcodes and unique molecular identifiers added. Trizol reagent was used to extract RNA from every sample. The libraries were amplified in two PCR steps, and the second step added a second sample barcode and Illumina TruSeq adapters. Libraries were sequenced on an Illumina NovaSeq with 2 x 150 bp paired-end reads. The paper's data handling went like this. Reads were demultiplexed and collapsed into UMI-guided consensus sequences with migec v1.2.7. Using mixcr v2.1.11, UMI consensuses were aligned to TRA and TRB V and J templates and then assembled into clonotypes. A clonotype was counted as expanded or contracted only if both edgeR and NoisET called the change significant, with noise models trained on biological replicates. For edgeR calls, the thresholds were a false discovery rate-adjusted p below 0.01 and a log2 fold-change of 1. As an exploratory analysis of dynamics, max-normalized trajectories of the 1000 most abundant clonotypes were examined with PCA combined with hierarchical clustering. The CD4 or CD8 phenotype of responding clones was assigned using the separately sequenced CD4+ and CD8+ repertoires. TCRdb reanalyzed the raw reads on its own, using fastp at Q25 for trimming and MiXCR for clone calling, and kept in-frame beta chains. Entries are consolidated by CDR3 protein sequence, retaining the most common genes and DNA. The authors' filters were not applied to this entry. The sample profile shows a few hundred thousand distinct CDR3 sequences; over 11% of them were found once. Together, the top ten hold around 20% of the sample.

Ficoll-Paque density gradient centrifugation was used to isolate PBMCs. The TCR was taken from a man younger than 35 who had mild COVID-19 (a few samples of this study predate the infection). The sample titles of this study are shuffled in the database, so cell type and time point are left out; the donor was told from shared clones. This sequence uses TRBV5-6 and TRBJ1-1, with no reliable assignment of the D segment. The source material was PBMCs or a T cell subset sorted from them (not recorded which). The DNA sequence is given as TGTGCCAGCAGCTTGGCGGGAAGAGGGAGAGACACTGAAGCTTTCTTT. Translation gives CASSLAGRGRDTEAFF.